This T cell receptor (beta chain) was recovered during a study of T cells in Graves' hyperthyroidism and ophthalmopathy. This clonotype counts as medium-sized. Amplification of TCR beta CDR3 regions used RNA as the template. Carried out on the TCR CDR3, a first-round RT-PCR used the HTBI primer set. In TCRdb, the multiplex PCR reads were re-called with MiXCR into one record per CDR3 protein. The sample holds more than 55,000 distinct CDR3 sequences, roughly half seen once. The specimen was blood. This sequence originates from a woman in her fifties or sixties with Graves' ophthalmopathy.

The CDR3: CASSNTGLNSPLHF. The CDR3 DNA reads as TGTGCCAGCAGTAATACAGGACTTAATTCACCCCTCCACTTT. The rearrangement links TRBV7-6 to TRBJ1-6; tentative D call: TRBD1 (5 bases). From germline, CDR1 is SGHVS and CDR2 FNYEAQ. V was trimmed by 6 bases and J by 6 bases, leaving 12 bases between them. The CDR3 covers 14 residues.